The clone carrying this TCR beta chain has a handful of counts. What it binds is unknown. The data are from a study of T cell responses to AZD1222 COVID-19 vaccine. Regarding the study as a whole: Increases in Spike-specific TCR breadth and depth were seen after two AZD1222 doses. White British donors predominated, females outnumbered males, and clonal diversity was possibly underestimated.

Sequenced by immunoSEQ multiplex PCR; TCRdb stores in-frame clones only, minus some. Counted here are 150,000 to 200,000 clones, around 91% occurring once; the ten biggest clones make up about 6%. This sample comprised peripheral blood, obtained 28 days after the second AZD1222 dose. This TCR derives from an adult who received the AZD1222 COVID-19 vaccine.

CDR3 sequence: CASSFGGGSISSLYEQYF. CDR3 sequence (DNA): TGCGCCAGCAGCTTCGGTGGAGGCTCGATATCATCCTTGTACGAGCAGTACTTC. This sequence joins TRBV5-1 and TRBJ2-7, with D tentatively TRBD2 (5 bases). The germline gives CDR1 SGHRS, CDR2 YFSETQ. This CDR3 spans 18 amino acids. Trimming pared 2 bases from V and 4 bases from J, leaving 25 bases between.